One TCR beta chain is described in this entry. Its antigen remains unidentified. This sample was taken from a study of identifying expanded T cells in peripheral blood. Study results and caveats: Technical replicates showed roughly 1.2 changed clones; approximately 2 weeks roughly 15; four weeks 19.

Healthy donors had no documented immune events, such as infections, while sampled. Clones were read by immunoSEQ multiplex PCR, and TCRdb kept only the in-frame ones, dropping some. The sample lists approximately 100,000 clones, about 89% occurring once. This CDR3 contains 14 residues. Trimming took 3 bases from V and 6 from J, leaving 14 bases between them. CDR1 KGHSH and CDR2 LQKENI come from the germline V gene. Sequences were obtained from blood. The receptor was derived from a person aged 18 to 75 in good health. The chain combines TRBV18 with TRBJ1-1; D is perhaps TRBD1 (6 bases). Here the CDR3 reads CASSPQGSFAEAFF. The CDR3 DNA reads TGTGCCAGCTCACCCCAGGGGTCCTTCGCTGAAGCTTTCTTT.